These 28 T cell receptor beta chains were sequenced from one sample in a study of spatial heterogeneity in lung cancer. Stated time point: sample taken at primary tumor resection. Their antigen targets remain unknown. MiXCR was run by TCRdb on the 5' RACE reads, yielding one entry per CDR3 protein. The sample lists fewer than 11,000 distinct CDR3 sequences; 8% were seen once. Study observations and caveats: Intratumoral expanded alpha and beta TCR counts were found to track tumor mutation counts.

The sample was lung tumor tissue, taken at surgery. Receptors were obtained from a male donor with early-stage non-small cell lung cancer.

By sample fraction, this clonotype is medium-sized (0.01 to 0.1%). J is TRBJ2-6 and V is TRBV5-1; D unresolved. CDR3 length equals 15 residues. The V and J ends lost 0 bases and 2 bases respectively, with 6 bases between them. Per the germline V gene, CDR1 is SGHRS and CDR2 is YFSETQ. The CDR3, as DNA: TGCGCCAGCAGCTTGGATGGGACTGGGGCCAACGTCCTGACTTTC. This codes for CASSLDGTGANVLTF.

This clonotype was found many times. Written as DNA, the CDR3 is TGTGCCAGCAGCCACGAAGACCCTTCCGAGGAATATAGCAATCAGCCCCAGCATTTT. The encoded protein is CASSHEDPSEEYSNQPQHF. The rearrangement uses TRBV7-3 and TRBJ1-5; D is ambiguous. CDR3 length equals 19 residues. Germline CDR1 SGHTA, CDR2 FQGTGA. Trimming left V 5 bases short and J 0 bases short, with 23 bases between.

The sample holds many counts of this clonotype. DNA of the CDR3: TGTGCCAGCAGGGTCACAGGGAACACTGAAGCTTTCTTT. Translated: CASRVTGNTEAFF. This chain connects TRBV28 to TRBJ1-1; tentative D call: TRBD1 (5 bases). The germline CDR1 and CDR2 sequences are MDHEN and SYDVKM. The CDR3 spans 13 residues. V lost 6 bases and J lost 1, with 9 bases in between. Filled out from reference TRBV28 and TRBJ1-1, the complete variable domain reads DVKVTQSSRYLVKRTGEKVFLECVQDMDHENMFWYRQDPGLGLRLIYFSYDVKMKEKGDIPEGYSVSREKKERFSLILESASTNQTSMYLCASRVTGNTEAFFGQGTRLTVV.

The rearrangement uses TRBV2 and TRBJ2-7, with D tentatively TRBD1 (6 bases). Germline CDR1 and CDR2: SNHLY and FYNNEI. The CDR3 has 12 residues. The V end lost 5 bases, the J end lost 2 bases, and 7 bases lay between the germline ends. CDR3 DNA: TGTGCCAGCAGTAACAGGGCCTACGAGCAGTACTTC. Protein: CASSNRAYEQYF.

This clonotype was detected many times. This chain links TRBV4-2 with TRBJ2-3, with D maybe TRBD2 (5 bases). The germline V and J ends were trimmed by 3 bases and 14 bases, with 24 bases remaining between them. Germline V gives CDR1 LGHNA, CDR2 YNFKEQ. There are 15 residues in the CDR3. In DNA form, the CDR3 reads TGTGCCAGCAGCCAGGAAAGCGGTGGACTGACGCTTCCGTATTTT. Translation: CASSQESGGLTLPYF.

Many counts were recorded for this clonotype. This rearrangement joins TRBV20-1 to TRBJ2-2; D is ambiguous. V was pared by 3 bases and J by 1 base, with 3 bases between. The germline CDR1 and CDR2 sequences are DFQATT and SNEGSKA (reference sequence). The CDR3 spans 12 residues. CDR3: CSASGNTGELFF. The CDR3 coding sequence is TGCAGTGCTAGCGGGAACACCGGGGAGCTGTTTTTT.

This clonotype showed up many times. The CDR3, as DNA: TGTGCCTGGAGCTCGGGGGCCCGGGTAGATACGCAGTATTTT. Its translation: CAWSSGARVDTQYF. This sequence joins TRBV30 and TRBJ2-3; possibly TRBD1 or TRBD2 for D (6 bases each). Trimming shortened V by 3 bases and J by 5 bases, and 15 bases separated the two germline ends. In germline, CDR1 is GTSNPN, CDR2 SVGIG (reference sequence). The CDR3 extends over 14 amino acids.

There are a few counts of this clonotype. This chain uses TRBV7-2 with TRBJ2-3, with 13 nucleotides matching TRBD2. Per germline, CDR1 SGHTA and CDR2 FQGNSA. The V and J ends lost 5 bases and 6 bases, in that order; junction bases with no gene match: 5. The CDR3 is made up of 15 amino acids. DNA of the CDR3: TGTGCCAGCAGCGAAACTAGCGGGAGGGGTGATACGCAGTATTTT. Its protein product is CASSETSGRGDTQYF.

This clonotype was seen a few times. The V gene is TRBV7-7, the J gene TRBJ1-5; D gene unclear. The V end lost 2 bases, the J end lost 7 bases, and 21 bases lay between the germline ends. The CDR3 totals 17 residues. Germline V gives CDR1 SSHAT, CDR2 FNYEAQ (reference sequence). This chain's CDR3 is CASSLRKGILLVQPQHF. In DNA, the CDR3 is TGTGCCAGCAGCTTAAGGAAGGGTATCCTTTTGGTCCAGCCCCAGCATTTT.

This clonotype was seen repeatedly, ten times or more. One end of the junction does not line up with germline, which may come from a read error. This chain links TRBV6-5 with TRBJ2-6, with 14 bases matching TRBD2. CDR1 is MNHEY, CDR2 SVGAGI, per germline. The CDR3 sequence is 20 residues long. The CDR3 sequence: CASSAPGLAGATSGANVLTF. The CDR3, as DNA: TGTGCCAGCAGTGCTCCGGGACTAGCGGGAGCCACCTCTGGCGCCAACGTCCTGACTTTC.

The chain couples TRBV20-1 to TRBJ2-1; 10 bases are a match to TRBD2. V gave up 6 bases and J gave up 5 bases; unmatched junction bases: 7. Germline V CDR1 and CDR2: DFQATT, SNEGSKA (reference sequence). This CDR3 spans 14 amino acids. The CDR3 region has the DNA TGCAGTGCGTCCGGGACTAGCGTAAACAATGAGCAGTTCTTC. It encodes CSASGTSVNNEQFF.

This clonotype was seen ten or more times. CDR3 loop: CASSSGQGRVSGANVLTF. The CDR3, as DNA: TGTGCCAGCAGCTCGGGACAGGGGAGGGTCTCTGGGGCCAACGTCCTGACTTTC. V gene TRBV5-4 combines with J gene TRBJ2-6; 10 positions agree with TRBD1. V gave up 3 bases and J gave up 0 bases; unmatched junction bases: 6. CDR3 length: 18 amino acids. The germline V gene has CDR1 SGHNT and CDR2 YYREEE (reference sequence).

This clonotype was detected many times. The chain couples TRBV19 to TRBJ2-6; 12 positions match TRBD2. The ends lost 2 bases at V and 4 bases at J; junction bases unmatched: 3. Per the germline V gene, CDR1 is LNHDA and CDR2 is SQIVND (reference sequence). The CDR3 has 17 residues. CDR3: CASSILAGGPGANVLTF. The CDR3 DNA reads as TGTGCCAGTAGTATACTAGCGGGAGGGCCCGGGGCCAACGTCCTGACTTTC.

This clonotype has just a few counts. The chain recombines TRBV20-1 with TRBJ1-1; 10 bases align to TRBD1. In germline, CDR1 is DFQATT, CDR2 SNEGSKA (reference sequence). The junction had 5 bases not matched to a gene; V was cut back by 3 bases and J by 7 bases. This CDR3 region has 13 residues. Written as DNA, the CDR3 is TGCAGTGCTAGGACAGGGGGCCGAGGTGAAGCTTTCTTT. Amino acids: CSARTGGRGEAFF.

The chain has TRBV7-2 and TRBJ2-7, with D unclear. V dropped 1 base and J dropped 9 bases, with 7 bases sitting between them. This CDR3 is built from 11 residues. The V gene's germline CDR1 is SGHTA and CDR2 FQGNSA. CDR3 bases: TGTGCCAGCAGCTTAGGTCCCCGGCAGTACTTC. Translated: CASSLGPRQYF.

The CDR3 nucleotides are TGTGCCAGCAGCTTAGGGCAGGCCTACTTC. The encoded protein is CASSLGQAYF. J is TRBJ2-7 and V is TRBV7-8; D is undetermined. Germline CDR1 reads SGHVS; CDR2 reads FQNEAQ. Trimming pared 1 base from V and 13 bases from J, leaving 8 bases between. The CDR3 has 10 amino acids.

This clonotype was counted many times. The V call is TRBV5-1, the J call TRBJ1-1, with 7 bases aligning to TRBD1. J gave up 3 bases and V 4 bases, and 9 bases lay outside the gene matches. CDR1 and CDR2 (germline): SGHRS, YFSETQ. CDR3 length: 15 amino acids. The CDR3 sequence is CASSQGWTGDTEAFF. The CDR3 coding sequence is TGCGCCAGCAGCCAAGGTTGGACAGGAGACACTGAAGCTTTCTTT.

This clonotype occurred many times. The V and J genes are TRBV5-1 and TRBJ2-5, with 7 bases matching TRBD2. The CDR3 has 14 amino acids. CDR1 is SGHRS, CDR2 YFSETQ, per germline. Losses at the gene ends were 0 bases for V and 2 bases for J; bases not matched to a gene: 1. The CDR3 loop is CASSLASGQETQYF. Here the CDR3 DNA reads TGCGCCAGCAGCTTGGCTAGCGGACAAGAGACCCAGTACTTC.

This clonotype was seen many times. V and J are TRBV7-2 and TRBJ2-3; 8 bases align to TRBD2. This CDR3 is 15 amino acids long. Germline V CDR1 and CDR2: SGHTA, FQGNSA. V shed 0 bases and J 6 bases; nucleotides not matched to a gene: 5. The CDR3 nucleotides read TGTGCCAGCAGCTTAGCCGCGGGAGGAGGTGATACGCAGTATTTT. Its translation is CASSLAAGGGDTQYF.

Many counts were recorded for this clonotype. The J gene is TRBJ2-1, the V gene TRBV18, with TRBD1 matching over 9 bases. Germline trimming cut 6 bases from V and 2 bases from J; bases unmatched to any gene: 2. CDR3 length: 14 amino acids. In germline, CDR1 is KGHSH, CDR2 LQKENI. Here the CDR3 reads CASSRTGAYNEQFF. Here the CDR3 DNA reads TGTGCCAGCTCCCGGACAGGGGCCTACAATGAGCAGTTCTTC.

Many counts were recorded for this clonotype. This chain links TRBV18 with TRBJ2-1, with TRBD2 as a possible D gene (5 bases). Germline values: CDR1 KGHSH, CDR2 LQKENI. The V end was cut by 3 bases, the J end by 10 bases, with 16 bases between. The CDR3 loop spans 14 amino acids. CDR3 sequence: CASSPTGLPGEQFF. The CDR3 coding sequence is TGTGCCAGCTCACCCACCGGACTCCCTGGCGAGCAGTTCTTC. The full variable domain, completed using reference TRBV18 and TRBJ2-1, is NAGVMQNPRHLVRRRGQEARLRCSPMKGHSHVYWYRQLPEEGLKFMVYLQKENIIDESGMPKERFSAEFPKEGPSILRIQQVVRGDSAAYFCASSPTGLPGEQFFGPGTRLTVL.

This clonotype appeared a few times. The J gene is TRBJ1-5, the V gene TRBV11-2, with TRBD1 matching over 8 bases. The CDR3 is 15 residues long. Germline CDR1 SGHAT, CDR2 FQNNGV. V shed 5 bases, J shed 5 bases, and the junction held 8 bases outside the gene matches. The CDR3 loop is CASSQWSTGDQPQHF. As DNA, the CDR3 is TGTGCCAGCAGCCAGTGGTCGACAGGGGATCAGCCCCAGCATTTT.

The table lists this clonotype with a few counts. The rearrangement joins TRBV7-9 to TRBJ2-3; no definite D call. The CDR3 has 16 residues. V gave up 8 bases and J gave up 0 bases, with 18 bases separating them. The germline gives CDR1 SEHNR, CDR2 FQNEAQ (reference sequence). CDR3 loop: CASQDQTSASTDTQYF. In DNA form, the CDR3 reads TGTGCCAGCCAGGATCAGACGTCCGCTAGCACAGATACGCAGTATTTT.

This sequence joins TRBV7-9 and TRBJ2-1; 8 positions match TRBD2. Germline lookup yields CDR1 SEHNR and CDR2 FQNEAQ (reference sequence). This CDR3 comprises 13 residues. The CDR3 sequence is CATDSGAYNEQFF. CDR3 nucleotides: TGTGCGACCGATAGCGGGGCCTACAATGAGCAGTTCTTC.

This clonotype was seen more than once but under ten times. The CDR3 loop is CASSLRGGATDTQYF. The CDR3 coding sequence is TGTGCCAGCAGCCTACGGGGGGGGGCCACAGATACGCAGTATTTT. The chain couples TRBV11-2 to TRBJ2-3; 8 bases align to TRBD2. The V segment lost 5 bases and the J segment 2 bases; nucleotides outside the gene matches: 6. The CDR3 totals 15 residues. Germline CDR1 reads SGHAT; CDR2 reads FQNNGV.

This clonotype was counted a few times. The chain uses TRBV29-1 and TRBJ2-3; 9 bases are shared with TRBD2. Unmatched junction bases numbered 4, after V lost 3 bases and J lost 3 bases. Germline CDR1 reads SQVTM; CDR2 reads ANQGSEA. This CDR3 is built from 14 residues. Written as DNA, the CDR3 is TGCAGCGTTGACGGTGCGGGGGGGACAGATACGCAGTATTTT. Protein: CSVDGAGGTDTQYF.

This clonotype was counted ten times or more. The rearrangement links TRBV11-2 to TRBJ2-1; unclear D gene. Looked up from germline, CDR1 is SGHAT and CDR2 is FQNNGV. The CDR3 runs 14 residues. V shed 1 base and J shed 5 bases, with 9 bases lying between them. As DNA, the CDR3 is TGTGCCAGCAGCTTAGGGAACTCTAACAATGAGCAGTTCTTC. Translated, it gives CASSLGNSNNEQFF.

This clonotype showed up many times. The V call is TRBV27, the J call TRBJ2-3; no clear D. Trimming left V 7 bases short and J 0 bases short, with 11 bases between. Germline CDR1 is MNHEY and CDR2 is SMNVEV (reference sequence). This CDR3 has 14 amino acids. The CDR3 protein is CASNPVASTDTQYF. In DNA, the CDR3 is TGTGCCAGCAACCCGGTAGCAAGCACAGATACGCAGTATTTT.